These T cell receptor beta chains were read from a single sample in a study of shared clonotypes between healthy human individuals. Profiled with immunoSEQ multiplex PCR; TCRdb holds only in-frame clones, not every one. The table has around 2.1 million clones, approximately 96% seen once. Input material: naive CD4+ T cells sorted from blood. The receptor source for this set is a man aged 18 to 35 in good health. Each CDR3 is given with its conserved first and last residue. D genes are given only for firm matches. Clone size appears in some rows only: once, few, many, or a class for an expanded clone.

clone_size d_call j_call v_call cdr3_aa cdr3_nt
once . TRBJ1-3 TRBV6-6 CASSYSGKSSGNTIYF TGTGCCAGCAGTTACTCCGGCAAGAGCTCTGGAAACACCATATATTTT
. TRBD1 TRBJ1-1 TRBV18 CASSPPKGGQVAEAFF TGTGCCAGCTCCCCCCCCAAAGGGGGCCAGGTAGCTGAAGCTTTCTTT
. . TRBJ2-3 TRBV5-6 CASTGTGSSRDTQYF TGTGCCAGCACCGGAACGGGTAGCTCCAGAGATACGCAGTATTTT
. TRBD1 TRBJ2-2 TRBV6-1 CASRRDRGTGELFF TGTGCCAGCAGACGGGACAGGGGAACCGGGGAGCTGTTTTTT
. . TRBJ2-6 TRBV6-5 CASSRRDAGANVLTF TGTGCCAGCAGCCGCCGGGATGCTGGGGCCAACGTCCTGACTTTC
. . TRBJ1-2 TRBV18 CASSPPTRGSYGYTF TGTGCCAGCTCACCACCGACGCGGGGTTCCTATGGCTACACCTTC
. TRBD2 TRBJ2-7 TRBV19 CASSMRLAGVGEQYF TGTGCCAGTAGTATGCGACTAGCGGGAGTCGGCGAGCAGTACTTC
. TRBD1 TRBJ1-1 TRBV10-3 CAIHPGQGVPNTEAFF TGTGCCATACATCCGGGACAGGGGGTGCCCAACACTGAAGCTTTCTTT
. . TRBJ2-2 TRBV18 CASSPPNPGDTGELFF TGTGCCAGCTCACCACCCAACCCGGGGGACACCGGGGAGCTGTTTTTT
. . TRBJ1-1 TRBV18 CASSPLDTYMNTEAFF TGTGCCAGCTCACCCCTGGACACGTACATGAACACTGAAGCTTTCTTT
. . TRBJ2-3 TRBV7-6 CASSLGPDTQYF TGTGCCAGCAGCTTGGGGCCAGATACGCAGTATTTT
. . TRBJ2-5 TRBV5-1 CASSLGPAQYF TGCGCCAGCAGCTTGGGTCCCGCCCAGTACTTC
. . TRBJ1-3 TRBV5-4 CASSLDGWAGNTIYF TGTGCCAGCAGCTTGGATGGGTGGGCAGGAAACACCATATATTTT
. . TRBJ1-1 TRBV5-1 CASSLARWTEAFF TGCGCCAGCAGCTTGGCTCGTTGGACTGAAGCTTTCTTT
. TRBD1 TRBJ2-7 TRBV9 CASSGRQGANYEQYF TGTGCCAGCAGCGGAAGACAGGGGGCAAATTACGAGCAGTACTTC
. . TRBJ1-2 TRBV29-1 CSVEAGAGGYTF TGCAGCGTTGAGGCAGGGGCGGGTGGCTACACCTTC
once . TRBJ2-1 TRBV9 CASSPQWGIYNEQFF TGTGCCAGCAGCCCCCAGTGGGGAATCTACAATGAGCAGTTCTTC
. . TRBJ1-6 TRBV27 CASSLGTYNSPLHF TGTGCCAGCAGCTTGGGGACTTATAATTCACCCCTCCACTTT
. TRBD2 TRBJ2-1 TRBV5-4 CASSRGEVAGYNEQFF TGTGCCAGCAGCCGCGGGGAGGTAGCGGGATACAATGAGCAGTTCTTC
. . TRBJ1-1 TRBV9 CASSRTGRANTEAFF TGTGCCAGCAGCCGGACCGGGCGGGCGAACACTGAAGCTTTCTTT
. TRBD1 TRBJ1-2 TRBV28 CASTGRGRTYGYTF TGTGCCAGCACGGGAAGGGGGCGCACCTATGGCTACACCTTC
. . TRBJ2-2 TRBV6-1 CASSESEGRGTGELFF TGTGCCAGCAGTGAAAGTGAGGGTCGGGGGACCGGGGAGCTGTTTTTT
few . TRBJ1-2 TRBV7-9 CASSEMRGGYGYTF TGTGCCAGCAGCGAGATGCGAGGAGGCTATGGCTACACCTTC
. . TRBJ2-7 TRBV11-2 CASSLDNERLNEQYF TGTGCCAGCAGCTTAGATAACGAGAGGCTAAACGAGCAGTACTTC
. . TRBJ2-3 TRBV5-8 CASSLEMGADTQYF TGTGCCAGCAGCTTGGAAATGGGGGCAGATACGCAGTATTTT
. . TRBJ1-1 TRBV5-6 CASRRQRNTEAFF TGTGCCAGCAGGAGGCAACGGAACACTGAAGCTTTCTTT
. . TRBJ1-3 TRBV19 CASSVGLGSGNTIYF TGTGCCAGTTCGGTGGGCTTAGGAAGCGGAAACACCATATATTTT
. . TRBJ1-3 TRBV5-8 CASSLVGVSGNTIYF TGTGCCAGCAGCTTGGTGGGAGTCTCTGGAAACACCATATATTTT
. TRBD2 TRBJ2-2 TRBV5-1 CASSLGTSDTGELFF TGCGCCAGCAGCTTGGGGACTAGCGACACCGGGGAGCTGTTTTTT
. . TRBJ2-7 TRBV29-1 CSPNGTYEQYF TGCAGCCCCAACGGGACCTACGAGCAGTACTTC
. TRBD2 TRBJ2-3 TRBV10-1 CASSESTSGKTDTQYF TGCGCCAGCAGTGAGTCTACTAGCGGGAAAACAGATACGCAGTATTTT
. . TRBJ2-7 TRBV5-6 CASSLWGVQYF TGTGCCAGCAGCTTGTGGGGCGTGCAGTACTTC
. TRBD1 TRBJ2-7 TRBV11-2 CASSLDLGQGAAYEQYF TGTGCCAGCAGCTTAGATCTTGGACAGGGGGCCGCCTACGAGCAGTACTTC
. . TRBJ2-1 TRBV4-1 CASSQGTVQYEQFF TGCGCCAGCAGCCAAGGGACGGTGCAGTATGAGCAGTTCTTC
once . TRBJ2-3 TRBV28 CASSPDSRARNTQYF TGTGCCAGCAGTCCGGACAGCCGGGCTAGGAATACGCAGTATTTT
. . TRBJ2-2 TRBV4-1 CASSQETSRPNTGELFF TGCGCCAGCAGCCAAGAAACTAGCAGACCGAACACCGGGGAGCTGTTTTTT
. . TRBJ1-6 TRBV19 CASSVAPGPNNSPLHF TGTGCCAGTAGTGTGGCTCCGGGACCGAATAATTCACCCCTCCACTTT
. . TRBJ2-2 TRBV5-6 CASSLAGELFF TGTGCCAGCAGCTTGGCCGGGGAGCTGTTTTTT
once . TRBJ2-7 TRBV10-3 CAIRTGARSYEQYF TGTGCCATCAGGACCGGGGCCCGCTCCTACGAGCAGTACTTC
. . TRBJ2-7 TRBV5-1 CASRGGGGYEQYF TGCGCCAGCAGGGGGGGAGGTGGCTACGAGCAGTACTTC
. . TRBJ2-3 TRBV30 CAWRDGPSPDTQYF TGTGCCTGGAGGGACGGACCTAGCCCCGATACGCAGTATTTT
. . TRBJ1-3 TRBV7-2 CASSLSPGLSGNTIYF TGTGCCAGCAGCCTCTCCCCAGGCCTCTCTGGAAACACCATATATTTT
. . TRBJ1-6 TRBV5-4 CASSLAGPNSPLHF TGTGCCAGCAGCTTGGCCGGGCCGAATTCACCCCTCCACTTT
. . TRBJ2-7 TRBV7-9 CASSLLGSYEQYF TGTGCCAGCAGCTTACTGGGCAGTTACGAGCAGTACTTC
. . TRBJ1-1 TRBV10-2 CASSWDGEGTEAFF TGCGCCAGCAGTTGGGACGGCGAGGGGACTGAAGCTTTCTTT
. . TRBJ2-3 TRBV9 CASSVAPFSVDTQYF TGTGCCAGCAGCGTAGCTCCGTTCTCCGTGGATACGCAGTATTTT
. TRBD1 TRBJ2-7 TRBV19 CASSMDDRVYEQYF TGTGCCAGTAGTATGGATGACAGGGTTTACGAGCAGTACTTC
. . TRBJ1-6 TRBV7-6 CASSSGGTGDSPLHF TGTGCCAGCAGCTCTGGCGGCACAGGTGATTCACCCCTCCACTTT
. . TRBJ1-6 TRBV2 CASSLARDMNSPLHF TGTGCCAGCAGTTTAGCCCGGGATATGAATTCACCCCTCCACTTT
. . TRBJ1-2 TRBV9 CASSAVGRGAFYGYTF TGTGCCAGCAGCGCAGTCGGGAGAGGGGCTTTCTATGGCTACACCTTC
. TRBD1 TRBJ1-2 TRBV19 CASSIGQGSNYGYTF TGTGCCAGTAGTATTGGACAGGGTTCCAACTATGGCTACACCTTC
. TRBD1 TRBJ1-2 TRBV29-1 CSAPGQGANYGYTF TGCAGCGCACCCGGGCAGGGGGCGAACTATGGCTACACCTTC
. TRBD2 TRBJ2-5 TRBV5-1 CASSAGGQTETQYF TGCGCCAGCAGCGCGGGGGGCCAGACGGAGACCCAGTACTTC
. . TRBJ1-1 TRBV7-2 CASSSRFQVPEAFF TGTGCCAGCAGCTCCCGGTTTCAGGTGCCTGAAGCTTTCTTT
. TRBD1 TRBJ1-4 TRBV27 CASKLQGGGEKLFF TGTGCCAGCAAGCTTCAGGGGGGGGGTGAAAAACTGTTTTTT
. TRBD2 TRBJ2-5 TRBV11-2 CASSLVYGGGETQYF TGTGCCAGCAGCTTAGTCTACGGCGGGGGTGAGACCCAGTACTTC
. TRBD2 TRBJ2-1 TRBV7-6 CASSLGPAGGQNEQFF TGTGCCAGCAGCTTAGGCCCAGCGGGAGGTCAGAATGAGCAGTTCTTC
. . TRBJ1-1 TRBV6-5 CASSSLTGNTEAFF TGTGCCAGCAGTTCTTTGACCGGTAACACTGAAGCTTTCTTT